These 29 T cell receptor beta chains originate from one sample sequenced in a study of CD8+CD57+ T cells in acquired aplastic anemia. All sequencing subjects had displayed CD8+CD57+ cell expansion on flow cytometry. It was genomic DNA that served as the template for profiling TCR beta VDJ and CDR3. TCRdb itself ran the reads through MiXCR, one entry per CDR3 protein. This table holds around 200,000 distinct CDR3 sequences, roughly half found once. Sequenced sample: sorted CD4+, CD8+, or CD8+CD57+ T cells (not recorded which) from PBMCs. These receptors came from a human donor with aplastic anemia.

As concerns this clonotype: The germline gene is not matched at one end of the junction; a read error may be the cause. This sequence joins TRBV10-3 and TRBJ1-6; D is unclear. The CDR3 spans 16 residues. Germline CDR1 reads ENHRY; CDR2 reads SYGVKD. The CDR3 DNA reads TGCGCCATCAGTGAGCCCCCGAAGGAAACGGGGTCACCCCTCCACTTT. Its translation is CAISEPPKETGSPLHF.

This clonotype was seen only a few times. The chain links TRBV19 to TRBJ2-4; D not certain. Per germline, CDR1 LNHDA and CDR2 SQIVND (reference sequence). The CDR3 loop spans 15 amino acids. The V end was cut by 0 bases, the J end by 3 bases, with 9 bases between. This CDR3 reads CASSIDQIHKNIQYF. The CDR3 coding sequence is TGTGCCAGTAGTATAGATCAGATACACAAAAACATTCAGTACTTC. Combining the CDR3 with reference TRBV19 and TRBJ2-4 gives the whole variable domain DGGITQSPKYLFRKEGQNVTLSCEQNLNHDAMYWYRQDPGQGLRLIYYSQIVNDFQKGDIAEGYSVSREKKESFPLTVTSAQKNPTAFYLCASSIDQIHKNIQYFGAGTRLSVL.

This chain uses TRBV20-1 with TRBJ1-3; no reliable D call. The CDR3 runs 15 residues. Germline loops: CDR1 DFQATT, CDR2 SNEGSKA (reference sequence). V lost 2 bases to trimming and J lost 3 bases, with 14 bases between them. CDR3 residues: CSARPDPKIGNTIYF. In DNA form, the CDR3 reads TGCAGTGCTAGACCGGACCCGAAGATTGGAAACACCATATATTTT.

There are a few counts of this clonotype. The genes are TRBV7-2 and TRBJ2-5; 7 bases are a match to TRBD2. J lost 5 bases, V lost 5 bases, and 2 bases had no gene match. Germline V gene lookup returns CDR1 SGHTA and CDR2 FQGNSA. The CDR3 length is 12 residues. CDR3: CASSLSGETQYF. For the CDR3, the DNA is TGTGCCAGCAGCCTTAGCGGGGAGACCCAGTACTTC.

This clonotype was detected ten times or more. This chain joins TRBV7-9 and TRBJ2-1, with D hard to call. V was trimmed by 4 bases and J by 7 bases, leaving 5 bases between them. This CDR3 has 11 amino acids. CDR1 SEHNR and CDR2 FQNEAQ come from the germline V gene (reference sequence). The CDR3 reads CASSSRNEQFF. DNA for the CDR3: TGTGCCAGCAGCTCCAGGAATGAGCAGTTCTTC.

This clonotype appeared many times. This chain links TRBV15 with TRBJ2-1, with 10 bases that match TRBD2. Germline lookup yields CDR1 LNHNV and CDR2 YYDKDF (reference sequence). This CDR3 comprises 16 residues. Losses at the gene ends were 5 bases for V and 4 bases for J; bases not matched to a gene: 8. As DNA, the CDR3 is TGTGCCACCAGCGCCCCTAGCGGGAGTAGGTACAATGAGCAGTTCTTC. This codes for CATSAPSGSRYNEQFF.

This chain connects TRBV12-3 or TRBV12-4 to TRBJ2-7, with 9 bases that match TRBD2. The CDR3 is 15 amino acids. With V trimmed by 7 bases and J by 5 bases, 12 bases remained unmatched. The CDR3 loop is CASNTLAGVGHEQYF. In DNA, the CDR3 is TGTGCCAGCAACACGTTAGCGGGAGTCGGCCACGAGCAGTACTTC.

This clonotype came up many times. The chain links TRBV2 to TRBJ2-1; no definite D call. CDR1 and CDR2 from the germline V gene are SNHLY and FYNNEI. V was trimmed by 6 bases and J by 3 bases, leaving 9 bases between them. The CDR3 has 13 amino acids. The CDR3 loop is CASRGEFYNEQFF. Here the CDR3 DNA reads TGTGCCAGCAGAGGTGAGTTCTACAATGAGCAGTTCTTC.

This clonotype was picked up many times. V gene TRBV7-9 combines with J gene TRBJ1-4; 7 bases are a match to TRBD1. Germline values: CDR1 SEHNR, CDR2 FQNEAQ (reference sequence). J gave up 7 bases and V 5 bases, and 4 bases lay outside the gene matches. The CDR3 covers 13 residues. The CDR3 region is CASSIWDSEKLFF. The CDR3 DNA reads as TGTGCCAGCAGCATCTGGGACAGTGAAAAACTGTTTTTT.

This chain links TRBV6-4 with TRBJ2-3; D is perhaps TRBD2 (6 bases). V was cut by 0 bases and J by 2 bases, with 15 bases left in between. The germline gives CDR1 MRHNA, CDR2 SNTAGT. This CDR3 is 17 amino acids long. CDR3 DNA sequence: TGTGCCAGCAGTGACTCAGAGGAGGGGAGGTCCACAGATACGCAGTATTTT. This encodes CASSDSEEGRSTDTQYF.

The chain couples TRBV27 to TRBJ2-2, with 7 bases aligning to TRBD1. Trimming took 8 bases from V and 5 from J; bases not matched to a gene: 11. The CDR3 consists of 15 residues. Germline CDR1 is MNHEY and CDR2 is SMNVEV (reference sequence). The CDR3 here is CASSKGDRETGELFF. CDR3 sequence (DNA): TGTGCCAGCTCCAAGGGAGACAGGGAAACCGGGGAGCTGTTTTTT.

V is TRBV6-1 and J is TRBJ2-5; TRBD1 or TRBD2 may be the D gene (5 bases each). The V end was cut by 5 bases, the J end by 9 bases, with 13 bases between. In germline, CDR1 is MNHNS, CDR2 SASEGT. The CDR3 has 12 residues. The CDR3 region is CASSKRGEAQYF. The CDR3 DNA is TGTGCCAGCAGTAAAAGGGGAGAAGCCCAGTACTTC.

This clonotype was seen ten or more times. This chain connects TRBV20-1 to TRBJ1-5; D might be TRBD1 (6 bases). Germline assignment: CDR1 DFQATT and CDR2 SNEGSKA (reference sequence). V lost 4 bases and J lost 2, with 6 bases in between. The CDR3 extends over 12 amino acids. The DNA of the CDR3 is TGCAGTGCTACAGGGGGCAATCAGCCCCAGCATTTT. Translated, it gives CSATGGNQPQHF.

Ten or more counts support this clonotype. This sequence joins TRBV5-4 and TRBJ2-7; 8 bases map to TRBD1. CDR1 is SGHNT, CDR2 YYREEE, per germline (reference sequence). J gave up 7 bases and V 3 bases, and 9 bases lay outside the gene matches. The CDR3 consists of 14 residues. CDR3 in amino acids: CASSSPDRGREQYF. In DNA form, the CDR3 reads TGTGCCAGCAGCTCGCCAGACAGGGGAAGAGAGCAGTACTTC.

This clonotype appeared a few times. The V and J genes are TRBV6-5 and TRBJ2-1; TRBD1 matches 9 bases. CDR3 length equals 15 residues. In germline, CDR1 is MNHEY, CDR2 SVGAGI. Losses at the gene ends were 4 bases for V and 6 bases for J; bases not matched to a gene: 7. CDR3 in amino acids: CASSFPGQGRNEQFF. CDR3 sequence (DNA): TGTGCCAGCAGTTTTCCGGGACAGGGCCGCAATGAGCAGTTCTTC.

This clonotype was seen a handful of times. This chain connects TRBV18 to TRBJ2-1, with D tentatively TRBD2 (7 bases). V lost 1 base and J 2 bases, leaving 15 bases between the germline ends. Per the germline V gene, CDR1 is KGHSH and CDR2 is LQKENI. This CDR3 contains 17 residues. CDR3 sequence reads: CASSPHIGGATYNEQFF. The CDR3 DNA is TGTGCCAGCTCACCACACATTGGGGGGGCCACCTACAATGAGCAGTTCTTC.

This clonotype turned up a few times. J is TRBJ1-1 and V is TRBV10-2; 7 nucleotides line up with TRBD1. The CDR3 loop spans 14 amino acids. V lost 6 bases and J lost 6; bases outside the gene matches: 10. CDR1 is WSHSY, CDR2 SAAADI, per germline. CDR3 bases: TGCGCCAGCAGCCCAAGGACAGGCCGACCTGAAGCTTTCTTT. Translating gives CASSPRTGRPEAFF.

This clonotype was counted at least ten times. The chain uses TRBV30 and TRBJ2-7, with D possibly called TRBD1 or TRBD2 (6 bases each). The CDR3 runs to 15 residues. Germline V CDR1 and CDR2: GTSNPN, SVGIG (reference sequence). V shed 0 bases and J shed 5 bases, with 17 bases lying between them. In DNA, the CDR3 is TGTGCCTGGAGTGTCGGGGGCCTAGTTGCCCACGAGCAGTACTTC. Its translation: CAWSVGGLVAHEQYF.

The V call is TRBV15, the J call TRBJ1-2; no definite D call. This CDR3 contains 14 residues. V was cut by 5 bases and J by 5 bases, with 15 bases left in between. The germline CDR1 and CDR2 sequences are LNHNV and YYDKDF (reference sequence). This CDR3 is CATSEGGLFYGYTF. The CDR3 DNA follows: TGTGCCACCAGCGAGGGTGGTCTGTTTTATGGCTACACCTTC.

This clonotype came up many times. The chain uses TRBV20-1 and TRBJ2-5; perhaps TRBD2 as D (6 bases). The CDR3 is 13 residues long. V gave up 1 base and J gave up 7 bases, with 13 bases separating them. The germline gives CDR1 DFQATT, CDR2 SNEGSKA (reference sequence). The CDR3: CSARVLAGLTQYF. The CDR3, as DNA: TGCAGTGCTAGAGTACTAGCTGGGCTGACCCAGTACTTC.

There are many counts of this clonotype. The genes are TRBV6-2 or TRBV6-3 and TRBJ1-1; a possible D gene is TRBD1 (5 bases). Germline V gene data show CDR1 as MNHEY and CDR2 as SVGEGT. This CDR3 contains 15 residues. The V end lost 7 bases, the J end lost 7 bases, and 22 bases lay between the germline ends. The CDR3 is CASTLARSGTFEAFF. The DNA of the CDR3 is TGTGCCAGCACCCTTGCTAGGTCGGGGACCTTTGAAGCTTTCTTT.

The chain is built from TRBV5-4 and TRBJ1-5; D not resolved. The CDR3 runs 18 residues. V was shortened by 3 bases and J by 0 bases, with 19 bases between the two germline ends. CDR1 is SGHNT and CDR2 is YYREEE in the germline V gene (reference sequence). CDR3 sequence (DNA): TGTGCCAGCAGCTCCCTGGGCCGGACGGGGTATAGCAATCAGCCCCAGCATTTT. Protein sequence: CASSSLGRTGYSNQPQHF.

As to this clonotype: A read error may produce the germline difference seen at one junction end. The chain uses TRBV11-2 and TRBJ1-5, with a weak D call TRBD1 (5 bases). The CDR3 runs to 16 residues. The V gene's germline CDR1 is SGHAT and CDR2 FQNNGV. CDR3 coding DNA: TGTGCCAGCAGCTCCATCGACAGCTTTAGCGATCAGCCCCAGCATTTT. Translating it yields CASSSIDSFSDQPQHF.

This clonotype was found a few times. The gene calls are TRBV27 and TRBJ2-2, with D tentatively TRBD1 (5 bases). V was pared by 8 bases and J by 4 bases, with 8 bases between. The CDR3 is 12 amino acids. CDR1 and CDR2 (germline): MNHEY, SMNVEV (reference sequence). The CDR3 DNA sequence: TGTGCCAGCGGCCAGGGCACCGGGGAGCTGTTTTTT. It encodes CASGQGTGELFF.

The CDR3 DNA follows: TGCGCCAGCAGCCCCACAGGGTCTCCGGGAGATACGCAGTATTTT. As protein: CASSPTGSPGDTQYF. This chain joins TRBV5-1 and TRBJ2-3; D might be TRBD1 (6 bases). V lost 4 bases and J lost 5, with 17 bases in between. Germline CDR1 SGHRS, CDR2 YFSETQ. This CDR3 has 15 residues.

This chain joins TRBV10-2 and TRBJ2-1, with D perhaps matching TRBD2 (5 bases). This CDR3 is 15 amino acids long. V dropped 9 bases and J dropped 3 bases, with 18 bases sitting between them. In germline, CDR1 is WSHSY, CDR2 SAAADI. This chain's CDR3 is CASLPTSGGYNEQFF. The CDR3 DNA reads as TGCGCCAGTTTACCGACCAGTGGAGGCTACAATGAGCAGTTCTTC.

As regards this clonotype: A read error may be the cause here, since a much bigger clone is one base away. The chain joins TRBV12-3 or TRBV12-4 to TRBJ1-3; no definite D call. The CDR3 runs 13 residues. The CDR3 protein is CASSFNRGSTIYF. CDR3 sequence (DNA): TGTGCCAGCAGTTTCAACCGGGGAAGCACCATATATTTT.

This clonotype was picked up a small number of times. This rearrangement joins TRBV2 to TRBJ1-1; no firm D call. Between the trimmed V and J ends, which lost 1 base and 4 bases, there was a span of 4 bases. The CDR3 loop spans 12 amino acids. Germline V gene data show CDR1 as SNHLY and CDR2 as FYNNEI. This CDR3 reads CASSEGGTEAFF. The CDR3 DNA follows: TGTGCCAGCAGTGAAGGCGGCACTGAAGCTTTCTTT. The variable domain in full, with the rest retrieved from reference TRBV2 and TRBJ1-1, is EPEVTQTPSHQVTQMGQEVILRCVPISNHLYFYWYRQILGQKVEFLVSFYNNEISEKSEIFDDQFSVERPDGSNFTLKIRSTKLEDSAMYFCASSEGGTEAFFGQGTRLTVV.

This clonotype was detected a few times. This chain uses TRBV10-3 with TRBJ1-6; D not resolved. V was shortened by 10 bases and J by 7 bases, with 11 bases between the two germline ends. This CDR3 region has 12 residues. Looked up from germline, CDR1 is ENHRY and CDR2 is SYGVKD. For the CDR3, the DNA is TGTGCCAGTGGTATCGGGAATTCACCCCTCCACTTT. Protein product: CASGIGNSPLHF.